This TCR beta chain was captured in a study of CD8 T cells in ankylosing spondylitis. This clonotype was detected a few times. The TCR beta libraries were generated through quantitative 5'-RACE incorporating molecular barcodes. In TCRdb, the 5' RACE reads were re-called with MiXCR into one record per CDR3 protein. This sample has 250,000 to 300,000 distinct CDR3 sequences, with 20% found just once. Trimming stripped 3 bases from V and 4 bases from J, with 12 bases between. The CDR3 is 14 amino acids. Germline loops: CDR1 SGHTA, CDR2 FQGNSA. The clonotype was recovered from a male donor with ankylosing spondylitis or in good health (not recorded which). Sequences were obtained from blood, either unsorted or a sorted T cell fraction (not recorded which). The V gene is TRBV7-2, the J gene TRBJ2-5; perhaps D is TRBD1 or TRBD2 (6 bases each). CDR3: CASSLGRGRETQYF. In nucleotides, the CDR3 is TGTGCCAGCAGCTTGGGACGGGGGCGAGAGACCCAGTACTTC.